This T cell receptor (beta chain) comes out of a study of graft-versus-host responses after intestinal transplantation (dated by TCRdb to the early 2020s). As for the study more broadly: Recipients received multivisceral, liver-intestinal, or isolated intestinal transplants. The cohort enrolled approximately 24 intestinal transplant recipients, one of whom was a retransplant, and a few patients without pretransplant specimens were excluded. Rather than going through the commercial service, samples from a few later patients were sequenced in-house on an Illumina MiSeq and processed with MiXCR. To identify alloreactive clones, pre-transplant mixed lymphocyte reaction products were sequenced and compared with unstimulated pre-transplant donor and recipient T cells. Graft-versus-host and host-versus-graft alloreactive T cell clones were tracked in the graft, circulation and bone marrow after intestinal transplantation using bulk TCR-beta CDR3 sequencing. Every recipient was given anti-thymocyte globulin induction, followed by approximately three years of maintenance tacrolimus and steroids. Donor T cell macrochimerism was defined as a peak of at least 4% donor T cells among recipient peripheral blood mononuclear cells. General study outcomes and caveats: GvH clones turned up in recipient bone marrow, with some appearing earlier in ileal mucosa or blood, a pattern consistent with an intestinal mucosal origin. In patients with donor T cell macrochimerism, the allografts had high GvH to HvG T cell clonal ratios. Conclusions were limited by the relatively low number and heterogeneity of intestinal transplant patients. Early after transplant, declines in HvG clones were associated with peak levels of circulating GvH clones.

Comment on this clone: Its antigen is unknown. No much larger clone exists at a distance of one base, and base qualities are not known.

The library was prepared using the immunoSEQ multiplex PCR assay. For most patients, high-throughput TCR-beta CDR3 sequencing of genomic DNA was performed by Adaptive Biotechnologies. As for how the authors treated the data: TCR sequencing data for over 15 patients were retrieved from Adaptive's ImmunoSEQ software; three other patients were processed with MiXCR and VDJtools. CDR3 nucleotide sequences shared between donor and recipient were removed because their origin could not be assigned. To count as alloreactive, a clone needed at least 2-fold expansion over unstimulated cells and a minimum CFSE-low frequency of 0.002% (template counts) or 0.001% (read counts). Clones were considered mappable if detected in sequenced pre-transplant spleen, lymph node, or MLR CFSE-low populations of the donor or recipient. The cumulative frequency of alloreactive clones was calculated as a percentage of all sequences, weighted by copy number. As stored in TCRdb, this immuneACCESS dataset retains in-frame rearrangements with V and J assigned. A fraction of the clones does not appear; measured against another copy, unresolved V genes explain less than half of the discrepancy, and the remainder lacks a known reason. V and J calls and clone size are given by that table; D and trimming were obtained from the DNA. In all, the sample holds over 9,000 clones, and approximately 93% of those were seen once. Clones ranked in the top ten supply more than 3% of the sample.

Trimming costs V 4 bases and J 10 bases, and their ends lie 13 bases apart. From its cysteine to its phenylalanine, the CDR3 spans 12 amino acids. The entry retains the CDR3 DNA only, 36 bases that are in frame from base 1. The germline V gene (reference sequence) supplies CDR1 SEHNR and CDR2 FQNEAQ. Read against the paper, the sample's time point label means: postoperative day 105 after intestinal transplantation (dayNNNN = postoperative day). In the first month after transplant, blood samples were collected up to 4 times, and after that at least monthly when available. The chain couples TRBV7-9 to TRBJ1-2; tentative D gene TRBD1, with 5 bases matching. The source was PBMCs, collected 105 days after intestinal transplantation. The receptor's source is a human patient who received an intestinal transplant, so some T cells may come from the graft donor. The bases read TGTGCCAGCAGCTGGGACCCAAACCTCTACACCTTC. This gives the protein CASSWDPNLYTF.